The 21 T cell receptor beta chains presented below share a single source sample, sequenced in a study of cytomegalovirus exposure and HLA in healthy donors. In the PCR, 60 Vbeta and 13 Jbeta primers were used. Libraries were prepared by immunoSEQ multiplex PCR; TCRdb keeps only in-frame clonotypes and omits some of them. The sample consists of under 150,000 clones, around 80% of them appearing once. The source material was PBMCs. These receptors were taken from a man over 45 in good health and CMV-seronegative.

This chain joins TRBV9 and TRBJ1-3, with unresolved D. Trimming cost V 4 bases and J 0 bases, with 14 bases left between them. Germline V gene data show CDR1 as SGDLS and CDR2 as YYNGEE. The CDR3 sequence is 16 residues long. The CDR3 loop reads CASSSSSGSSGNTIYF. The CDR3 coding sequence is TGTGCCAGCAGCTCCTCCAGCGGAAGCTCTGGAAACACCATATATTTT.

The rearrangement links TRBV15 to TRBJ1-5; D remains unclear. CDR3 length: 15 amino acids. Trimming left V 1 base short and J 2 bases short, with 9 bases between. CDR1 is LNHNV, CDR2 YYDKDF, per germline (reference sequence). The CDR3 here is CATSRGRSGNQPQHF. CDR3 sequence (DNA): TGTGCCACCAGCAGAGGCAGGTCGGGCAATCAGCCCCAGCATTTT. Together with reference TRBV15 and TRBJ1-5, the CDR3 gives the full variable domain: DAMVIQNPRYQVTQFGKPVTLSCSQTLNHNVMYWYQQKSSQAPKLLFHYYDKDFNNEADTPDNFQSRRPNTSFCFLDIRSPGLGDTAMYLCATSRGRSGNQPQHFGDGTRLSIL.

The gene calls are TRBV5-4 and TRBJ1-2, with D perhaps TRBD1 (5 bases). The V gene's germline CDR1 is SGHNT and CDR2 YYREEE (reference sequence). V dropped 0 bases and J dropped 8 bases, with 20 bases sitting between them. The CDR3 length is 16 residues. CDR3 sequence reads: CASSLVWGESYGGYTF. In DNA form, the CDR3 reads TGTGCCAGCAGCTTGGTGTGGGGGGAGTCATACGGGGGCTACACCTTC.

This clone was recorded once. The V call is TRBV5-4, the J call TRBJ1-2, with 7 bases aligning to TRBD1. The CDR3 consists of 15 residues. V lost 4 bases to trimming and J lost 0 bases; unmatched junction nucleotides: 6. Germline V gives CDR1 SGHNT, CDR2 YYREEE (reference sequence). CDR3 nucleotides: TGTGCCAGCAGCCCGGGGGACAGCGCTAACTATGGCTACACCTTC. Amino acids: CASSPGDSANYGYTF. The full variable domain, completed using reference TRBV5-4 and TRBJ1-2, is ETGVTQSPTHLIKTRGQQVTLRCSSQSGHNTVSWYQQALGQGPQFIFQYYREEENGRGNFPPRFSGLQFPNYSSELNVNALELDDSALYLCASSPGDSANYGYTFGSGTRLTVV.

This clone was detected only once. The rearrangement joins TRBV19 to TRBJ2-7; 7 bases fit TRBD2. Looked up from germline, CDR1 is LNHDA and CDR2 is SQIVND (reference sequence). V lost 1 base, J lost 3 bases, and 6 bases stayed unmatched. The CDR3 length is 15 residues. CDR3 in amino acids: CASSIGSGGSYEQYF. The CDR3 DNA follows: TGTGCCAGTAGTATAGGGTCCGGGGGGAGCTACGAGCAGTACTTC.

The DNA for the CDR3 is TGTGCCAGTATGCCCCCAGGGGGAGAGACCCAGTACTTC. The encoded protein is CASMPPGGETQYF. V and J are TRBV19 and TRBJ2-5; 7 bases agree with TRBD1. CDR3 length: 13 residues. Germline loops: CDR1 LNHDA, CDR2 SQIVND (reference sequence). V lost 7 bases to trimming and J lost 4 bases; unmatched junction nucleotides: 6.

The V and J genes are TRBV19 and TRBJ1-5, with D possibly TRBD1 on 5 matching bases. In germline, CDR1 is LNHDA, CDR2 SQIVND (reference sequence). The CDR3 has 18 amino acids. V lost 3 bases, J lost 2 bases, and 20 bases lay in between. This CDR3 reads CASSIVGQGGGGNQPQHF. The CDR3 coding sequence is TGTGCCAGTAGTATCGTGGGGCAGGGAGGTGGAGGCAATCAGCCCCAGCATTTT.

The J gene is TRBJ2-5, the V gene TRBV4-1; 10 positions match TRBD2. The germline CDR1 and CDR2 sequences are MGHRA and YSYEKL. This CDR3 has 17 residues. V gave up 4 bases and J gave up 4 bases; unmatched junction bases: 12. CDR3: CASSRPKSGGAGETQYF. The CDR3 DNA reads as TGCGCCAGCAGCCGCCCGAAGAGCGGGGGGGCCGGAGAGACCCAGTACTTC.

This clone has a single count. Other DNA sequences in this sample translate to the same CDR3. V is TRBV30 and J is TRBJ1-6; no firm D call. The CDR3 runs 17 residues. Germline V CDR1 and CDR2: GTSNPN, SVGIG (reference sequence). V was clipped by 0 bases and J by 0 bases, with 12 bases between them. For the CDR3, the DNA is TGTGCCTGGAGTGTACCCCCTCCGAGCTCCTATAATTCACCCCTCCACTTT. Its protein is CAWSVPPPSSYNSPLHF. Drawing the rest from reference TRBV30 and TRBJ1-6, the complete variable domain is SQTIHQWPATLVQPVGSPLSLECTVEGTSNPNLYWYRQAAGRGLQLLFYSVGIGQISSEVPQNLSASRPQDRQFILSSKKLLLSDSGFYLCAWSVPPPSSYNSPLHFGNGTRLTVT.

Only a few counts were recorded for this clone. The chain recombines TRBV19 with TRBJ2-7; 11 positions agree with TRBD2. CDR3 size: 15 residues. Germline V CDR1 and CDR2: LNHDA, SQIVND (reference sequence). Trimming took 5 bases from V and 2 from J; bases not matched to a gene: 5. CDR3 coding DNA: TGTGCCAGTAGTTCCTATAGCGGGGGGGCCTACGAGCAGTACTTC. Translated, it gives CASSSYSGGAYEQYF.

The CDR3 sequence is CASSLDLNSPLHF. The DNA of the CDR3 is TGTGCCAGCAGCTTAGACCTTAATTCACCCCTCCACTTT. V and J are TRBV11-2 and TRBJ1-6, with D unclear. The germline gives CDR1 SGHAT, CDR2 FQNNGV. The V and J ends lost 0 bases and 6 bases respectively, with 3 bases between them. This CDR3 has 13 residues.

This clone has only one observation. This chain uses TRBV4-3 with TRBJ2-3; 7 positions agree with TRBD2. The V gene end was trimmed by 0 bases and the J gene end by 5 bases; junction bases not matched to a gene: 8. The CDR3 length is 16 residues. Germline lookup yields CDR1 LGHNA and CDR2 YSLEER. The CDR3 bases are TGCGCCAGCAGCCAAGACCTGCCGGGGGGTGGAGATACGCAGTATTTT. Its translation is CASSQDLPGGGDTQYF.

J is TRBJ2-1 and V is TRBV29-1, with D maybe TRBD1 (6 bases). The CDR3 loop spans 14 amino acids. The V end lost 2 bases, the J end lost 7 bases, and 15 bases lay between the germline ends. Germline V gene lookup returns CDR1 SQVTM and CDR2 ANQGSEA. The chain's CDR3 is CSVELSQGRNEQFF. In DNA, the CDR3 is TGCAGCGTTGAACTGTCACAGGGAAGAAATGAGCAGTTCTTC.

The genes are TRBV27 and TRBJ1-5; the D gene is possibly TRBD1 (5 bases). V dropped 2 bases and J dropped 1 base, with 9 bases sitting between them. The germline V gene has CDR1 MNHEY and CDR2 SMNVEV (reference sequence). This CDR3 is 15 amino acids long. The CDR3, as DNA: TGTGCCAGCAGTTTAGAGGGACTGAGCAATCAGCCCCAGCATTTT. Translating it yields CASSLEGLSNQPQHF.

V usage is TRBV2 and J usage is TRBJ2-2; 7 nucleotides match TRBD1. CDR3 size: 17 residues. CDR1 and CDR2 (germline): SNHLY, FYNNEI. Trimming removed 5 bases from V and 0 bases from J; junction bases left unmatched: 9. CDR3 DNA sequence: TGTGCCAGCAGTTCCCGGGACAGTGAGGCGAACACCGGGGAGCTGTTTTTT. This sequence encodes CASSSRDSEANTGELFF.

A remark on this clone: The conserved closing phenylalanine or tryptophan is absent in this CDR3, likely reflecting a read error. V gene TRBV18 combines with J gene TRBJ1-1, with 10 bases identical to TRBD1. V was clipped by 2 bases and J by 10 bases; unmatched bases: 7. The CDR3 length is 14 residues. Per germline, CDR1 KGHSH and CDR2 LQKENI. DNA for the CDR3: TGTGCCAGCTCACCATGGGACAGGGGAGACGTAGCTTTCGTT. This codes for CASSPWDRGDVAFV.

This chain joins TRBV6-1 and TRBJ1-2; D is uncertain. Deletions cut 1 base from V and 3 bases from J, with 9 bases between. There are 14 residues in the CDR3. Germline V gene data show CDR1 as MNHNS and CDR2 as SASEGT. DNA of the CDR3: TGTGCCAGCAGTGAAGATCCCGTTTACTATGGCTACACCTTC. This sequence encodes CASSEDPVYYGYTF.

The CDR3 sequence: CASSSSQRQSGQETQYF. The CDR3 region has the DNA TGTGCCAGCAGCTCCTCACAAAGACAGTCAGGACAAGAGACCCAGTACTTC. V usage is TRBV2 and J usage is TRBJ2-5; possibly TRBD1 for D (5 bases). Germline V gene lookup returns CDR1 SNHLY and CDR2 FYNNEI. V gave up 6 bases and J gave up 2 bases, with 22 bases separating them. The length of the CDR3 is 17 residues. The variable domain in full, with the rest retrieved from reference TRBV2 and TRBJ2-5, is EPEVTQTPSHQVTQMGQEVILRCVPISNHLYFYWYRQILGQKVEFLVSFYNNEISEKSEIFDDQFSVERPDGSNFTLKIRSTKLEDSAMYFCASSSSQRQSGQETQYFGPGTRLLVL.

This clone was observed a few times. In nucleotides, the CDR3 is TGTGCCAGCAGTGATTCGGCCCGGGGTACTGAAGCTTTCTTT. This translates into CASSDSARGTEAFF. The rearrangement uses TRBV6-6 and TRBJ1-1; no clear D gene. The germline CDR1 and CDR2 sequences are MNHNY and SVGAGI (reference sequence). Trimming removed 5 bases from V and 5 bases from J, with 15 bases in between. This CDR3 has 14 residues.

The chain recombines TRBV25-1 with TRBJ1-2; 9 nucleotides align to TRBD1. The CDR3 has 13 amino acids. V shed 4 bases, J shed 10 bases, and the junction held 7 bases outside the gene matches. The V gene's germline CDR1 is MGHDK and CDR2 SYGVNS. In DNA form, the CDR3 reads TGTGCCAGCAGTGTACCGGGACAGGGTCCCTACACCTTC. It yields the protein CASSVPGQGPYTF.

The chain joins TRBV6-4 to TRBJ1-2; 11 nucleotides match TRBD1. This CDR3 region has 14 residues. Germline V lookup: CDR1 MRHNA, CDR2 SNTAGT. Trimming took 2 bases from V and 7 from J; bases not matched to a gene: 3. CDR3 in DNA: TGTGCCAGCAGTGACGGACAGGGGGCCGGTGGCTACACCTTC. Amino acid sequence: CASSDGQGAGGYTF.